Described below is a single T cell receptor beta chain sequence and its context. Recruits, aged about 18 to 100 years, lived in 20 to 30 US areas. Two negative PCRs, clearance, or symptom resolution characterized the recovered Cohort 3 donors. In the source study's methods: Amplification from reference gene primers served as the basis for estimated nucleated cell counts. The table came from immunoSEQ multiplex PCR; TCRdb's copy has only in-frame clones and leaves some out. The V and J calls and clone size are taken from that table; D and trimming were inferred from the DNA. The sample includes some 370,000 clones, roughly four fifths seen only once; the top ten take around 5%. The record originates from a study of blood T cell repertoires in COVID-19. The CDR3 is 17 residues long. CDR1 is SGHVS, CDR2 FNYEAQ, per germline. V lost 3 bases to trimming and J lost 2 bases; unmatched junction nucleotides: 8.

This TCR was sampled from a woman aged 50 to 65 who had recovered from COVID-19. The chain is built from TRBV7-6 and TRBJ2-3; TRBD2 aligns across 10 bases. The source material was PBMCs or T cells enriched from blood (not recorded which). CDR3 in amino acids: CASSLASGGTFTDTQYF. CDR3 in DNA: TGTGCCAGCAGCTTGGCTAGCGGGGGAACTTTCACAGATACGCAGTATTTT.